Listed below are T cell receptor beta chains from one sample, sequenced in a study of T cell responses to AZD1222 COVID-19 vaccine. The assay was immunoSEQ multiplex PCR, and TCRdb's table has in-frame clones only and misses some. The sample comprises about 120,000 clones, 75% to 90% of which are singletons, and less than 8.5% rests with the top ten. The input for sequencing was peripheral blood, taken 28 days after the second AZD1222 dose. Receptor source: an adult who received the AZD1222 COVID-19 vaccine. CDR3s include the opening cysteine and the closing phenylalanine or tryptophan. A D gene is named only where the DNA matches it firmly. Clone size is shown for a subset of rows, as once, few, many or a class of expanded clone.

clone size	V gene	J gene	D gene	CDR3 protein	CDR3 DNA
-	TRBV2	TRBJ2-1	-	CASRLTPGLEQFF	TGTGCCAGCAGACTTACACCGGGGCTTGAGCAGTTCTTC
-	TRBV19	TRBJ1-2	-	CASTEKARGGGYTF	TGTGCCAGTACCGAAAAGGCCCGGGGTGGTGGCTACACCTTC
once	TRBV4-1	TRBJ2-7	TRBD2	CASSPRLAGGPLLYEQYF	TGCGCCAGCAGCCCCCGACTAGCGGGAGGGCCTCTCCTCTACGAGCAGTACTTC
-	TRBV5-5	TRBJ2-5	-	CASSLGGTPSVMETQYF	TGTGCCAGCAGCTTGGGTGGGACGCCATCAGTAATGGAGACCCAGTACTTC
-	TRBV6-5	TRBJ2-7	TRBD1	CASGQRTGVEQYF	TGTGCCAGCGGCCAAAGGACAGGGGTAGAGCAGTACTTC
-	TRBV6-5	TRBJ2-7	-	CASSRLGAEQYF	TGTGCCAGCAGTCGACTAGGAGCCGAGCAGTACTTC
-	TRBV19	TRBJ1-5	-	CASRRDNNQPQHF	TGTGCCAGTCGCCGGGACAACAATCAGCCCCAGCATTTT
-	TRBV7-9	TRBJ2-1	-	CASSFGGGEQFF	TGTGCCAGCAGCTTTGGAGGGGGGGAGCAGTTCTTC
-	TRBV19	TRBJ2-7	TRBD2	CASSSFSGKDSYEQYF	TGTGCCAGTAGTTCCTTCAGCGGGAAGGACTCCTACGAGCAGTACTTC
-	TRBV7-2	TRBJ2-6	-	CASSFGVFGANVLTF	TGTGCCAGCAGCTTCGGGGTGTTTGGGGCCAACGTCCTGACTTTC
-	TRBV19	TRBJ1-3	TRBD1	CASSTGGSGNTIYF	TGTGCCAGTAGCACAGGGGGCTCTGGAAACACCATATATTTT
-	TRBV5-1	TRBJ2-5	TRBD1	CASSLSTGPTQETQYF	TGCGCCAGCAGCTTGTCGACAGGGCCTACACAAGAGACCCAGTACTTC
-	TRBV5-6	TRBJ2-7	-	CASSLGGEQYF	TGTGCCAGCAGCTTAGGCGGCGAGCAGTACTTC
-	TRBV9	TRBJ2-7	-	CASSVDSRTYEQYF	TGTGCCAGCAGCGTGGACAGTCGGACCTACGAGCAGTACTTC
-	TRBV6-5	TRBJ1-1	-	CASRLQISNTEAFF	TGTGCCAGCAGGCTACAGATCTCGAACACTGAAGCTTTCTTT
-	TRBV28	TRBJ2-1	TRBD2	CASSKPGLESHEQFF	TGTGCCAGCAGTAAACCGGGACTAGAATCCCATGAGCAGTTCTTC
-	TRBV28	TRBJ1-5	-	CATTAGTRAQPQHF	TGTGCCACCACGGCCGGGACAAGGGCGCAGCCCCAGCATTTT
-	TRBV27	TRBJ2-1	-	CASGRGVTSYNEQFF	TGTGCCAGCGGTAGGGGAGTTACCTCATACAATGAGCAGTTCTTC
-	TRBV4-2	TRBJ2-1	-	CASSPQANSYNEQFF	TGTGCCAGCAGCCCTCAGGCTAACTCCTACAATGAGCAGTTCTTC
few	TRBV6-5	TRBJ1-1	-	CASRSGRVLGTEAFF	TGTGCCAGCCGTTCAGGAAGGGTCCTAGGGACTGAAGCTTTCTTT
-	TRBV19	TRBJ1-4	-	CASSITVGKLFF	TGTGCCAGTAGTATTACCGTTGGGAAACTGTTTTTT
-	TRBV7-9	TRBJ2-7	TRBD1	CASSKRTGAYEQYF	TGTGCCAGCAGCAAGAGGACAGGGGCATACGAGCAGTACTTC
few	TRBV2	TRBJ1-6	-	CASSGFPTSYNSPLHF	TGTGCCAGCAGTGGTTTTCCAACCTCCTATAATTCACCCCTCCACTTT
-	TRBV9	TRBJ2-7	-	CASSVDGLSYEQYF	TGTGCCAGCAGCGTAGATGGGCTCAGCTACGAGCAGTACTTC
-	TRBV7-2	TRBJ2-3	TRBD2	CASSTRSGRLNTQYF	TGTGCCAGCAGCACCCGTAGCGGGAGGTTGAATACGCAGTATTTT
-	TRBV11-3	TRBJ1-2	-	CASSRTTSPGYTF	TGTGCCAGCAGCCGCACTACCTCCCCAGGCTACACCTTC
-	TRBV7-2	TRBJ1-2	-	CASNYQSGRAPWPF	TGTGCCAGCAACTACCAGAGTGGCAGGGCGCCCTGGCCCTTC
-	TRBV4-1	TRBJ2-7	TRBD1	CASSPVGTGTYEQYF	TGCGCCAGCAGCCCCGTTGGGACAGGGACCTACGAGCAGTACTTC
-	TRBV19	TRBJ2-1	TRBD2	CASSITAGGWNEQFF	TGTGCCAGTAGTATAACAGCGGGAGGGTGGAATGAGCAGTTCTTC
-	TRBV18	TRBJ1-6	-	CASSPNPRSPLHF	TGTGCCAGCTCACCGAACCCGCGTTCACCCCTCCACTTT
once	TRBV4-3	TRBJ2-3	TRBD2	CASSQDAPLAGHTDTQYF	TGCGCCAGCAGCCAGGACGCTCCACTAGCGGGGCACACAGATACGCAGTATTTT
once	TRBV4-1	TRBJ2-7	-	CASSQDRLGADEQYF	TGCGCCAGCAGCCAAGATCGGCTAGGAGCCGACGAGCAGTACTTC
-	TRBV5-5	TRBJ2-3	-	CASRRDEGADTQYF	TGTGCCAGCAGACGGGACGAGGGTGCAGATACGCAGTATTTT
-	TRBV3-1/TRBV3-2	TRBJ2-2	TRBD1	CASSQDLRGGKAGELFF	TGTGCCAGCAGCCAAGATCTAAGAGGGGGCAAGGCCGGGGAGCTGTTTTTT
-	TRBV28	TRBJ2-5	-	CASSGAPETQYF	TGTGCCAGTTCGGGAGCGCCAGAGACCCAGTACTTC
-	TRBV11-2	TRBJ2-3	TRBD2	CASSFLGRTSGTDTQYF	TGTGCCAGCAGCTTTCTGGGGCGTACTAGCGGCACAGATACGCAGTATTTT
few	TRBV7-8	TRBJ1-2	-	CASSLAKDYGYTF	TGTGCCAGCAGCTTAGCGAAGGACTATGGCTACACCTTC
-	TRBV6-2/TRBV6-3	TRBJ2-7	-	CASSYLFRVGNEQYF	TGTGCCAGCAGTTACTTATTCAGGGTAGGGAACGAGCAGTACTTC
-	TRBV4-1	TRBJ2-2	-	CASSQAQLANTGELFF	TGCGCCAGCAGCCAAGCCCAGCTCGCGAACACCGGGGAGCTGTTTTTT
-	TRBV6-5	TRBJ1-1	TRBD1	CARQTGTTEAFF	TGTGCCAGACAGACAGGGACCACTGAAGCTTTCTTT
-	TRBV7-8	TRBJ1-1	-	CASSLDWGTEAFF	TGTGCCAGCAGCTTAGATTGGGGCACTGAAGCTTTCTTT
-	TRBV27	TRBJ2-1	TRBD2	CASSSTSTSAGYNEQFF	TGTGCCAGCAGTTCCACCTCGACTAGCGCGGGGTACAATGAGCAGTTCTTC
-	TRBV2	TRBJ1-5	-	CASSEGIYQPQHF	TGTGCCAGCAGTGAAGGTATTTATCAGCCCCAGCATTTT
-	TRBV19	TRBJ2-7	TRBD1	CATRTGALEQYF	TGTGCCACCCGGACAGGTGCCTTGGAGCAGTACTTC
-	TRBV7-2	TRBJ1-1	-	CASSLRMSTEAFF	TGTGCCAGCAGCTTACGGATGAGCACTGAAGCTTTCTTT
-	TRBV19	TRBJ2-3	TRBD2	CASSIGLAGGADTQYF	TGTGCCAGTAGTATAGGGCTAGCGGGTGGGGCAGATACGCAGTATTTT
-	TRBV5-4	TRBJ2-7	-	CASSLVYEQYF	TGTGCCAGCAGCTTGGTGTACGAGCAGTACTTC
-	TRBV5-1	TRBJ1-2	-	CASSLEPGQGPGYTF	TGCGCCAGCAGCTTGGAACCGGGACAAGGGCCGGGCTACACCTTC
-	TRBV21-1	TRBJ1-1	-	CASSTPWREEAFF	TGTGCCAGCAGCACCCCCTGGCGGGAGGAAGCTTTCTTT
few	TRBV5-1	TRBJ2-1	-	CASSLQASYNEQFF	TGCGCCAGCAGCTTACAGGCCTCCTACAATGAGCAGTTCTTC
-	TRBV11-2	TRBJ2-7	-	CASSLGPPYEQYF	TGTGCCAGCAGCTTGGGCCCTCCCTACGAGCAGTACTTC
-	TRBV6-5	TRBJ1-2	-	CASNLGGGRYGYTF	TGTGCCAGCAACCTAGGGGGGGGGAGGTATGGCTACACCTTC
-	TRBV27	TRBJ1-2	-	CASGPAGGTANYGYTF	TGTGCCAGCGGACCTGCCGGGGGAACGGCTAACTATGGCTACACCTTC